This is a list of T cell receptor beta chains from one sample in a study of vaccination and CD4 T cells after COVID-19. These TCRs are of unknown antigen specificity. TCRdb redid the calling of the PCR reads with MiXCR, one entry per CDR3 protein. In the table there are about 25,000 distinct CDR3 sequences, approximately 28% of which are singletons. Sequences were derived from CD4+ T cells from blood, cultured in vitro, sampled about 7 months after SARS-CoV-2 vaccination. The source is a human donor who had recovered from COVID-19. Both conserved end residues are part of each CDR3. The order of the fields is clone size, D gene, V gene, J gene, CDR3 DNA, CDR3 protein. A D gene is named only where the DNA matches it firmly. Rows give clone size only sometimes, using once, few, many, or a class for an expanded clone.

size: .; D: .; V: TRBV20-1; J: TRBJ2-7; DNA: TGCAGTGCCCGTCTTCAGGGCTGCGAGCAGTACTTC; CDR3: CSARLQGCEQYF
size: once; D: .; V: TRBV6-1; J: TRBJ2-1; DNA: TGTGCCAGCAGTGAATATCGGGGAGTCGGCTACAATGAGCAGTTCTTC; CDR3: CASSEYRGVGYNEQFF
size: .; D: TRBD1; V: TRBV6-1; J: TRBJ1-6; DNA: TGTGCCAGCAGTCCCAATCCCGGGACAGGAAATTCACCCCTCCACTTT; CDR3: CASSPNPGTGNSPLHF
size: few; D: .; V: TRBV28; J: TRBJ2-7; DNA: TGTGCCAGCAGTCCCGGGACGTTTAGCTACGAGCAGTACTTC; CDR3: CASSPGTFSYEQYF
size: .; D: .; V: TRBV18; J: TRBJ2-5; DNA: TGTGCCAGCTCACTTTCGCTCCAAGAGACCCAGTACTTC; CDR3: CASSLSLQETQYF
size: few; D: TRBD1; V: TRBV6-1; J: TRBJ1-6; DNA: TGTGCCAGCAGGACCGGGACAGGGGCAACACCCCTCCACTTT; CDR3: CASRTGTGATPLHF
size: .; D: .; V: TRBV11-2; J: TRBJ2-3; DNA: TGTGCCAGCAAGCGACAGGCTAGCACAGATACGCAGTATTTT; CDR3: CASKRQASTDTQYF
size: .; D: .; V: TRBV4-3; J: TRBJ2-5; DNA: TGCGCCAGCAGCCAAGATGGGCGGGGAACCCAAGAGACCCAGTACTTC; CDR3: CASSQDGRGTQETQYF
size: few; D: .; V: TRBV7-8; J: TRBJ1-1; DNA: TGTGCCACCACCCGAGCGAACACTGAAGCTTTCTTT; CDR3: CATTRANTEAFF
size: .; D: TRBD2; V: TRBV7-2; J: TRBJ2-2; DNA: TGTGCCAGCAGCAATAGCGGGCCCGGGGAGCTGTTTTTT; CDR3: CASSNSGPGELFF
size: few; D: .; V: TRBV6-1; J: TRBJ2-7; DNA: TGTGCCAGCAGTGAAGCCTTTAGCGGAGACTACGAGCAGTACTTC; CDR3: CASSEAFSGDYEQYF
size: .; D: .; V: TRBV11-3; J: TRBJ2-5; DNA: TGTGCCAGCAGCTCGAGGGAGGATGGAGAGACCCAGTACTTC; CDR3: CASSSREDGETQYF
size: few; D: TRBD2; V: TRBV4-3; J: TRBJ2-7; DNA: TGCGCCAGCAGCCAAGCGCTAGCGGGGTCCTACGAGCAGTACTTC; CDR3: CASSQALAGSYEQYF
size: .; D: TRBD1; V: TRBV7-9; J: TRBJ2-2; DNA: TGTGCCAGCAGCCGAAGGACAGGGATAATGGGCGGGGAGCTGTTTTTT; CDR3: CASSRRTGIMGGELFF
size: few; D: .; V: TRBV19; J: TRBJ1-5; DNA: TGTGCCAGTAGTATAGGACAGGGCAATCAGCCCCAGCATTTT; CDR3: CASSIGQGNQPQHF
size: few; D: .; V: TRBV7-9; J: TRBJ1-5; DNA: TGTGCCAGCAGCTTAGGTAGGGCAGGCAGAAATGGTAGGAATCAGCCCCAGCATTTT; CDR3: CASSLGRAGRNGRNQPQHF